A single sample is the source of the 19 T cell receptor beta chains below, sequenced in a study of Ad26.COV2.S vaccination and SARS-CoV-2 variants. Method: immunoSEQ multiplex PCR; TCRdb's copy keeps in-frame clones and lacks some. The sample lists roughly 510,000 clones; about 83% were seen once. Stated treatment: about 20 received Ad26.COV2.S at low or high dose, single or two shots; roughly five received placebo; per-sample allocation not given. The study sampled participants on day 63 after the first vaccine or placebo injection. Sequences were derived from peripheral blood, sampled in a trial of Ad26.COV2.S vaccine versus placebo. The source is a person between 18 and 59 years old who received the Ad26.COV2.S COVID-19 vaccine or a placebo.

The chain joins TRBV4-3 to TRBJ2-7, with D perhaps being TRBD1 or TRBD2 (6 bases each). Trimming shortened V by 4 bases and J by 6 bases, and 19 bases separated the two germline ends. Per germline, CDR1 LGHNA and CDR2 YSLEER. This CDR3 contains 15 residues. The CDR3 protein is CASSPRVGGAFEQYF. The CDR3 DNA reads TGCGCCAGCAGCCCCAGGGTGGGGGGCGCCTTCGAGCAGTACTTC.

The chain recombines TRBV7-9 with TRBJ2-1; 9 bases line up with TRBD2. With 3 bases clipped from V and 5 bases from J, the junction kept 2 bases outside the gene matches. The CDR3 consists of 14 residues. Germline CDR1 SEHNR, CDR2 FQNEAQ (reference sequence). CDR3 sequence reads: CASSFAGGDNEQFF. The CDR3 DNA is TGTGCCAGCAGCTTCGCGGGAGGGGACAATGAGCAGTTCTTC.

The CDR3 sequence is CATSDLDNNYGYTF. The CDR3 DNA reads TGTGCCACCAGTGATTTGGACAATAACTATGGCTACACCTTC. V usage is TRBV24-1 and J usage is TRBJ1-2; D is unresolved. Germline CDR1 and CDR2: KGHDR and SFDVKD. V was pared by 0 bases and J by 1 base, with 5 bases between. This CDR3 is 14 amino acids long.

The table lists this clone with a few counts. This chain connects TRBV6-6 to TRBJ2-7; 7 nucleotides align to TRBD2. This CDR3 contains 13 residues. J was trimmed by 4 bases and V by 8 bases; bases with no gene match: 8. Germline V CDR1 and CDR2: MNHNY, SVGAGI (reference sequence). The CDR3 sequence: CASAAGAGYEQYF. DNA of the CDR3: TGTGCCAGCGCTGCGGGAGCAGGGTACGAGCAGTACTTC.

The V gene is TRBV19, the J gene TRBJ1-6; D perhaps matches TRBD1 (5 bases). V was trimmed by 4 bases and J by 8 bases, leaving 18 bases between them. Germline values: CDR1 LNHDA, CDR2 SQIVND (reference sequence). This CDR3 contains 16 residues. The CDR3 DNA follows: TGTGCCAGTAGTACAACTGGGACGGGGCCCTATTCACCCCTCCACTTT. It is translated as CASSTTGTGPYSPLHF.

This clone showed up just once. The chain carries TRBV30 and TRBJ2-2, with 9 bases matching TRBD2. The trim removed 4 bases at V and 4 bases at J, leaving 7 bases unmatched. Germline V gene lookup returns CDR1 GTSNPN and CDR2 SVGIG (reference sequence). The CDR3 totals 15 residues. CDR3 bases: TGTGCCTGGATCCCCCTAGCGGGACGCACCGGGGAGCTGTTTTTT. Protein: CAWIPLAGRTGELFF.

The chain links TRBV28 to TRBJ2-1; D possibly corresponds to TRBD2 (6 bases). The V end lost 3 bases, the J end lost 9 bases, and 15 bases lay between the germline ends. The CDR3 length is 14 residues. The germline V gene has CDR1 MDHEN and CDR2 SYDVKM. The CDR3 DNA is TGTGCCAGCAGTTTTGCGGGACCCCGGGTTGAGCAGTTCTTC. Its protein is CASSFAGPRVEQFF.

This clone was seen a handful of times. The CDR3 nucleotides are TGTGCCAGCTCACCACGGACAGACGGCGAGCAGTACTTC. It codes for CASSPRTDGEQYF. The chain joins TRBV18 to TRBJ2-7; TRBD1 is a possible D gene (6 bases). Trimming pared 1 base from V and 6 bases from J, leaving 10 bases between. Germline V gives CDR1 KGHSH, CDR2 LQKENI. The CDR3 totals 13 residues. The variable domain in full, completed from reference TRBV18 and TRBJ2-7, reads NAGVMQNPRHLVRRRGQEARLRCSPMKGHSHVYWYRQLPEEGLKFMVYLQKENIIDESGMPKERFSAEFPKEGPSILRIQQVVRGDSAAYFCASSPRTDGEQYFGPGTRLTVT.

V usage is TRBV28 and J usage is TRBJ2-4; TRBD2 is a possible D gene (6 bases). The CDR3 length is 16 residues. The V and J ends lost 5 bases and 0 bases respectively, with 14 bases between them. Germline V gene sequence: CDR1 MDHEN, CDR2 SYDVKM. In DNA, the CDR3 is TGTGCCAGCAGTCTCACGGGACTTATAGCCAAAAACATTCAGTACTTC. Protein product: CASSLTGLIAKNIQYF.

The rearrangement links TRBV27 to TRBJ2-7; the D gene is possibly TRBD2 (5 bases). Per the germline V gene, CDR1 is MNHEY and CDR2 is SMNVEV (reference sequence). V was cut by 5 bases and J by 5 bases, with 19 bases left in between. The CDR3 is made up of 15 amino acids. CDR3 in amino acids: CASSPRPRVRDEQYF. In DNA form, the CDR3 reads TGTGCCAGCAGTCCCAGACCGAGGGTTAGAGACGAGCAGTACTTC.

The chain employs TRBV18 and TRBJ1-3; D not resolved. Germline loops: CDR1 KGHSH, CDR2 LQKENI. CDR3 length: 16 residues. Trimming left V 2 bases short and J 0 bases short, with 11 bases between. The CDR3: CASSPYPSLSGNTIYF. The CDR3 DNA reads TGTGCCAGCTCACCATACCCATCCCTCTCTGGAAACACCATATATTTT.

This chain links TRBV6-5 with TRBJ2-1; D might be TRBD1 or TRBD2, each matching 5 bases. Per the germline V gene, CDR1 is MNHEY and CDR2 is SVGAGI. Trimming took 6 bases from V and 2 from J, leaving 8 bases between them. The CDR3 runs to 13 residues. In nucleotides, the CDR3 is TGTGCCAGCAGAGGGACGGCCTACAATGAGCAGTTCTTC. Protein product: CASRGTAYNEQFF.

The chain uses TRBV12-3 or TRBV12-4 and TRBJ1-1; no reliable D call. The CDR3 runs 11 residues. V dropped 2 bases and J dropped 5 bases, with 3 bases sitting between them. The CDR3 sequence: CASSLPTEAFF. The CDR3 DNA reads as TGTGCCAGCAGTTTACCGACTGAAGCTTTCTTT.

The chain uses TRBV11-2 and TRBJ2-7; 7 nucleotides line up with TRBD1. CDR3 length: 14 amino acids. The germline gives CDR1 SGHAT, CDR2 FQNNGV. V was clipped by 0 bases and J by 2 bases; unmatched bases: 1. The CDR3 spells CASSLDQGAYEQYF. The CDR3 DNA reads TGTGCCAGCAGCTTAGATCAGGGGGCCTACGAGCAGTACTTC.

The gene calls are TRBV14 and TRBJ1-3; D is undetermined. The CDR3 spans 15 residues. CDR1 and CDR2 from the germline V gene are SGHDN and FVKESK. V was clipped by 0 bases and J by 2 bases, with 8 bases between them. CDR3 sequence: CASSQDLGAGNTIYF. In nucleotides, the CDR3 is TGTGCCAGCAGCCAAGATCTAGGTGCTGGAAACACCATATATTTT.

This clone was observed once. CDR3 loop: CSVPPRPPNYGYTF. In nucleotides, the CDR3 is TGCAGCGTTCCCCCTAGACCACCTAACTATGGCTACACCTTC. V usage is TRBV29-1 and J usage is TRBJ1-2; D not resolved. Trimming took 5 bases from V and 0 from J, leaving 13 bases between them. The CDR3 length is 14 residues. Germline CDR1 SQVTM, CDR2 ANQGSEA.

V usage is TRBV5-1 and J usage is TRBJ1-1; weak D call: TRBD1 (5 bases). CDR3 length: 15 amino acids. Per germline, CDR1 SGHRS and CDR2 YFSETQ. Trimming shortened V by 4 bases and J by 1 base, and 14 bases separated the two germline ends. CDR3 DNA: TGCGCCAGCAGCATATCGGGACGGTCGAACACTGAAGCTTTCTTT. Protein sequence: CASSISGRSNTEAFF. Using reference TRBV5-1 and TRBJ1-1 for the parts outside the CDR3, the full variable domain is KAGVTQTPRYLIKTRGQQVTLSCSPISGHRSVSWYQQTPGQGLQFLFEYFSETQRNKGNFPGRFSGRQFSNSRSEMNVSTLELGDSALYLCASSISGRSNTEAFFGQGTRLTVV.

CDR3 protein: CASSSSVYNEQFF. CDR3 nucleotide sequence: TGTGCCAGCAGCTCTAGCGTCTACAATGAGCAGTTCTTC. The gene calls are TRBV6-6 and TRBJ2-1; D perhaps matches TRBD2 (6 bases). CDR1 and CDR2 (germline): MNHNY, SVGAGI (reference sequence). V lost 6 bases and J lost 3, with 9 bases in between. The CDR3 is 13 residues long.

The V and J genes are TRBV7-2 and TRBJ2-1; 9 bases agree with TRBD1. The V gene's germline CDR1 is SGHTA and CDR2 FQGNSA. The CDR3 runs 15 residues. The V gene end was trimmed by 4 bases and the J gene end by 7 bases; junction bases not matched to a gene: 8. The CDR3 sequence: CASSSQGAFMNEQFF. CDR3 in DNA: TGTGCCAGCAGCTCACAGGGGGCTTTTATGAATGAGCAGTTCTTC.